The rows below give T cell receptor beta chains drawn from one sample of a study of T cells expressing NK-cell markers. For each CDR3 protein, TCRdb gives one entry from its re-call of the 5' RACE reads, without DNA. The repertoire table contains 350,000 to 500,000 distinct CDR3 sequences. The sample taken for sequencing was blood T cells: a sorted CD56 or NKG2C T cell subset, CD4+ or CD8+ T cells, or bulk PBMC T cells (not recorded which). The receptors originated from a woman aged 18 to 69 in good health. The CDR3 runs from the conserved cysteine through the conserved F or W. Each record gives: J gene, CDR3 length, V gene, CDR3 protein.

TRBJ2-7 | 13 | TRBV28 | CASSSRWDYEQYF
TRBJ2-3 | 15 | TRBV30 | CAWSFASGRGDTQYF
TRBJ1-2 | 13 | TRBV12-3/TRBV12-4 | CASSPGGAHGYTF
TRBJ1-2 | 13 | TRBV6-2/TRBV6-3 | CASSYPGNYGYTF
TRBJ1-1 | 16 | TRBV10-3 | CAISEGDRGEGTEAFF
TRBJ2-5 | 15 | TRBV15 | CATSSPEGGTETQYF
TRBJ2-5 | 15 | TRBV4-1 | CASSRAGTGAGTQYF
TRBJ2-3 | 13 | TRBV20-1 | CSVTGGGSDTQYF
TRBJ2-5 | 19 | TRBV7-6 | CASRARPGTSGGLRETQYF
TRBJ2-4 | 12 | TRBV3-1 | CASFGGTGIQYF
TRBJ2-3 | 15 | TRBV20-1 | CSAGDGGAIPDTQYF
TRBJ1-1 | 14 | TRBV20-1 | CSGHRDRGDTEAFF
TRBJ2-7 | 14 | TRBV5-6 | CASSQTAKPGEQYF
TRBJ2-4 | 16 | TRBV28 | CASSPGGALAKNIQYF
TRBJ1-3 | 15 | TRBV20-1 | CSARTGQLSGNTIYF
TRBJ2-7 | 16 | TRBV4-3 | CASSQLRDAFRYEQYF
TRBJ1-3 | 16 | TRBV20-1 | CSARGWDRGFGDTIYF